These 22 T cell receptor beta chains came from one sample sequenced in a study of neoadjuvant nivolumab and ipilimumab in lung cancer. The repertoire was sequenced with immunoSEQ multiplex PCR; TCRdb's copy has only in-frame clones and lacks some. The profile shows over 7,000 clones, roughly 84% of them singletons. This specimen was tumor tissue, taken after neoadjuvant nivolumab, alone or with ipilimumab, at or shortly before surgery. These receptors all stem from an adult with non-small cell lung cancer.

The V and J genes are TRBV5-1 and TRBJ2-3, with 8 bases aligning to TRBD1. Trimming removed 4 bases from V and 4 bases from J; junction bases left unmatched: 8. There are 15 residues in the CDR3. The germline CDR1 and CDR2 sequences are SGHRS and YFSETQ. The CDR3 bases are TGCGCCAGCAGCGTAATCAGGGGGCTGGCAGATACGCAGTATTTT. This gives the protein CASSVIRGLADTQYF.

The CDR3 region is CASSSGFLNQPQHF. In DNA form, the CDR3 reads TGTGCCAGCAGCTCAGGGTTTTTGAATCAGCCCCAGCATTTT. The chain combines TRBV7-9 with TRBJ1-5, with D maybe TRBD1 (5 bases). With 4 bases removed from V and 4 bases from J, the gap between germline ends came to 11 bases. Germline V gene lookup returns CDR1 SEHNR and CDR2 FQNEAQ (reference sequence). This CDR3 is 14 amino acids long.

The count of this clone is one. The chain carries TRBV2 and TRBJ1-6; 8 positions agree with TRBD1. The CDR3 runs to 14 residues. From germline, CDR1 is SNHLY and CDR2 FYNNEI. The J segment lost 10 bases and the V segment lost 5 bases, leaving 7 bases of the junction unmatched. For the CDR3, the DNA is TGTGCCAGCAGTAGCGGACAGGGCGGCTCACCCCTCCACTTT. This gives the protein CASSSGQGGSPLHF.

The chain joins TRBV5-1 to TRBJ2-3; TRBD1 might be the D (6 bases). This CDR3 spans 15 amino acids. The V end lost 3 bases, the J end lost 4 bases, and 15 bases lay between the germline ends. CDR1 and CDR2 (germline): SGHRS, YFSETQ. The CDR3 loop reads CASSSTGFFPDTQYF. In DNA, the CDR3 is TGCGCCAGCAGCTCCACAGGGTTTTTCCCAGATACGCAGTATTTT.

The CDR3 bases are TGCGCCAGCACCGCGGGATGGGACACCGGGGAGCTGTTTTTT. Its translation: CASTAGWDTGELFF. The chain combines TRBV4-1 with TRBJ2-2; tentative D call: TRBD2 (6 bases). This CDR3 has 14 residues. With 7 bases removed from V and 3 bases from J, the gap between germline ends came to 12 bases. Germline CDR1 reads MGHRA; CDR2 reads YSYEKL.

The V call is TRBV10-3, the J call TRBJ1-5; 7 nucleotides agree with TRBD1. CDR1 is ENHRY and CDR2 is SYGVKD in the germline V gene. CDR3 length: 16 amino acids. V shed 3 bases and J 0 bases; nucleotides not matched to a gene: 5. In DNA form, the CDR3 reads TGTGCCATCAGTGATGGGACAGCTAATAGCAATCAGCCCCAGCATTTT. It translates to CAISDGTANSNQPQHF.

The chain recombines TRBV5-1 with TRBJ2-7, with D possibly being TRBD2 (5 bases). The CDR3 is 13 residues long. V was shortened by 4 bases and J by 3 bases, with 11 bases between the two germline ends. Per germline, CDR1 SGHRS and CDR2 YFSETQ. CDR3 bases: TGCGCCAGCAGCGAGGGCGGAAGCTACGAGCAGTACTTC. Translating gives CASSEGGSYEQYF.

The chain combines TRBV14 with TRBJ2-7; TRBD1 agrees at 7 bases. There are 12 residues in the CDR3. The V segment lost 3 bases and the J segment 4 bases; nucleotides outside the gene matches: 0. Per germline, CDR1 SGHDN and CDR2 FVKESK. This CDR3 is CASSQDRYEQYF. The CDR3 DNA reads TGTGCCAGCAGCCAGGACAGGTACGAGCAGTACTTC.

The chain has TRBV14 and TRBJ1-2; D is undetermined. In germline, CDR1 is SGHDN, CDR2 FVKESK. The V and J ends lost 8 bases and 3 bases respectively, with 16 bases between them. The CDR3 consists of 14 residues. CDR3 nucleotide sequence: TGTGCCAGCTATGGACGAGGCCATTACTATGGCTACACCTTC. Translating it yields CASYGRGHYYGYTF.

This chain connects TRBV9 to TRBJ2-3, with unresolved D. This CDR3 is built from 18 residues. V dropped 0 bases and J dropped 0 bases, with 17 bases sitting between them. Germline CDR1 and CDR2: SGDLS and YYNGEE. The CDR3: CASSVGVGLRTSTDTQYF. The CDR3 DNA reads TGTGCCAGCAGCGTAGGAGTAGGGTTAAGAACGAGCACAGATACGCAGTATTTT. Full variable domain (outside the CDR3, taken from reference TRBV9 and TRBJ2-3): DSGVTQTPKHLITATGQRVTLRCSPRSGDLSVYWYQQSLDQGLQFLIQYYNGEERAKGNILERFSAQQFPDLHSELNLSSLELGDSALYFCASSVGVGLRTSTDTQYFGPGTRLTVL.

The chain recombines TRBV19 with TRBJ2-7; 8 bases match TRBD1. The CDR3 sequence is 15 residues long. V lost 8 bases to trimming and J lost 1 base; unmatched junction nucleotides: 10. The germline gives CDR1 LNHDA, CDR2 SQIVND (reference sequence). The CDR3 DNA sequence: TGTGCCAGTCGAACTGAGGACAGGGCATCCTACGAGCAGTACTTC. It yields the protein CASRTEDRASYEQYF.

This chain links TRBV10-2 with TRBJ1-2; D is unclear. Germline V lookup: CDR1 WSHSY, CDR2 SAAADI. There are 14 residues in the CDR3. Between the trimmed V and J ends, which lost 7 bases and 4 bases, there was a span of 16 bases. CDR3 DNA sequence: TGCGCCAGCACCCCGGCTTTACATCCCTATGGCTACACCTTC. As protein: CASTPALHPYGYTF.

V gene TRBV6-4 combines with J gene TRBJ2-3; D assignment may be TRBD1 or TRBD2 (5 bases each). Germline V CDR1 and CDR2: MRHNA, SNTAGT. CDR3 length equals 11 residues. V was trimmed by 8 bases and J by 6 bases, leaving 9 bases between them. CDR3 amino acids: CASGDADTQYF. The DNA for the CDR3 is TGTGCCAGCGGGGACGCCGATACGCAGTATTTT.

DNA of the CDR3: TGTGCCAGTAGTATAGATCCCGGTGTGAGGGCGGGAGCTTTCTTT. Amino acids: CASSIDPGVRAGAFF. This chain joins TRBV19 and TRBJ1-1; no firm D call. V was pared by 0 bases and J by 10 bases, with 18 bases between. Germline assignment: CDR1 LNHDA and CDR2 SQIVND (reference sequence). The CDR3 is 15 residues long.

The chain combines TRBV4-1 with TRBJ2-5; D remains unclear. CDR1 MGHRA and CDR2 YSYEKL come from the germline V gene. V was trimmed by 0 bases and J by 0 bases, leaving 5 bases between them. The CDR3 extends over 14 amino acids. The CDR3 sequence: CASSQDAYQETQYF. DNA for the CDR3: TGCGCCAGCAGCCAAGATGCCTACCAAGAGACCCAGTACTTC.

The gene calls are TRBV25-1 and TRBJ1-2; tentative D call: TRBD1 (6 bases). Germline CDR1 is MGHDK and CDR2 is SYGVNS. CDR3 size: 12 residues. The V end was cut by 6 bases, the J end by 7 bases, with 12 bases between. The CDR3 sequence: CASRVGGGGYTF. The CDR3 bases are TGTGCCAGCAGGGTAGGGGGGGGTGGCTACACCTTC.

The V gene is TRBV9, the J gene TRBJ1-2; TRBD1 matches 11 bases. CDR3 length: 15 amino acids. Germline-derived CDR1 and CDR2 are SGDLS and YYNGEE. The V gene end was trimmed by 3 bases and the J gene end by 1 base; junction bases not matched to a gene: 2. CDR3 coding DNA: TGTGCCAGCAGCGGGGGACAGGGGGGTAACTATGGCTACACCTTC. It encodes CASSGGQGGNYGYTF.

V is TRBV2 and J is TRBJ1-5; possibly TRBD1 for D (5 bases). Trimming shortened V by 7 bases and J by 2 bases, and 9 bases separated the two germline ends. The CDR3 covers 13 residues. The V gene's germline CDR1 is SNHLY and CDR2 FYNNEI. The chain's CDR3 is CASIRDRNQPQHF. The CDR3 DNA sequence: TGTGCCAGCATCAGGGATCGCAATCAGCCCCAGCATTTT.

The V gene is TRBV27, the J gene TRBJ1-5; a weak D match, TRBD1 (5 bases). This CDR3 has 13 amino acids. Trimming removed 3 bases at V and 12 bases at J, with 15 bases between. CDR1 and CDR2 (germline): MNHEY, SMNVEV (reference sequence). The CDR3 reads CASSLYGGGGQHF. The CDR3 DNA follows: TGTGCCAGCAGTTTGTACGGGGGTGGGGGCCAGCATTTT.

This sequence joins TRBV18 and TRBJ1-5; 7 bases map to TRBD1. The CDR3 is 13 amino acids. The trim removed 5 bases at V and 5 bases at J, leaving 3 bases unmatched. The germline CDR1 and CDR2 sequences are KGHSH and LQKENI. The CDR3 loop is CASSSQGYQPQHF. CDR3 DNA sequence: TGTGCCAGCTCATCACAGGGGTATCAGCCCCAGCATTTT.

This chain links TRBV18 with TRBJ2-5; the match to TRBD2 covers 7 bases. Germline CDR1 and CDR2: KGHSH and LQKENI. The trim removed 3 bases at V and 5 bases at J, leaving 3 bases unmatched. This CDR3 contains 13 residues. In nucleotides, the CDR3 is TGTGCCAGCTCACCCCCCGGGGGGGAGACCCAGTACTTC. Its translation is CASSPPGGETQYF.

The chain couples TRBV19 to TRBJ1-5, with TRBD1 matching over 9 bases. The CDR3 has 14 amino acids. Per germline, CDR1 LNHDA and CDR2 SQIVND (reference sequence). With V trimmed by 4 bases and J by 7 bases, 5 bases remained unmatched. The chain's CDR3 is CASSRRDREQPQHF. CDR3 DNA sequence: TGTGCCAGTAGTAGGCGGGACAGGGAACAGCCCCAGCATTTT.